This TCR beta chain was profiled in a study of blood T cell repertoires in COVID-19. About the study: The United States, Italy and Spain supplied acute and convalescent COVID-19 samples.

Trimming removed 7 bases at V and 2 bases at J, with 18 bases between. Germline CDR1 reads SNHLY; CDR2 reads FYNNEI. The CDR3 sequence is 15 residues long. Profiling relied on immunoSEQ multiplex PCR, and the TCRdb table lists in-frame clones only, not all of them. Among roughly 230,000 clones listed, almost 85% were seen once. The chain has TRBV2 and TRBJ2-7; a weak D match, TRBD1 (6 bases). Sequencing was done on a sample of peripheral blood. This TCR came from a man aged 45-60 years with acute or convalescent COVID-19. The CDR3 spells CASNPTRAGAYEQYF. The DNA of the CDR3 is TGTGCCAGCAACCCCACTCGGGCAGGGGCCTACGAGCAGTACTTC.